This TCR beta chain was profiled in a study of blood T cell repertoires in COVID-19. Looking at the study overall: The United States, Italy and Spain supplied acute and convalescent COVID-19 samples. The analysed material was cDNA or gDNA that came from T cells, B-cell-depleted T cells, or PBMCs.

Assay: immunoSEQ multiplex PCR; the TCRdb copy retains only in-frame clones and omits some. In the table there are 300,000 to 450,000 clones, more than 70% of which are singletons. The sequence came from a middle-aged man in a cohort exposed to, infected with or recovered from COVID-19 (not recorded which). Sequencing input: PBMCs or T cells enriched from blood (not recorded which).

The CDR3 nucleotides are TGTGCCAGCAGTGAATCAGGGTTTGGGGCCAACGTCCTGACTTTC. Its protein is CASSESGFGANVLTF. The gene calls are TRBV6-1 and TRBJ2-6; perhaps TRBD1 as D (5 bases). CDR3 length: 15 residues. Between the trimmed V and J ends, which lost 2 bases and 3 bases, there was a span of 8 bases. Germline CDR1 is MNHNS and CDR2 is SASEGT.